This TCR beta chain was sequenced during a study of human T cells and chemical hapten exposure. Overall study context: DPC 0.01% went on the upper back by patch test, with reading at 6 days. Minor pooled library volume differences mainly drove per-sample TCR yield variation.

This clonotype was observed a handful of times. TCRdb re-analysed the RACE reads in MiXCR, keeping a single row per CDR3 protein. The sample records 250,000 to 300,000 distinct CDR3 sequences, around 7.3% being singletons. Time point given: pre-sensitization, week 0. The treatment was: therapeutic diphenylcyclopropenone sensitization with weekly scalp DPC. CDR1 and CDR2 from the germline V gene are KGHDR and SFDVKD. The CDR3 totals 16 residues. The V end was cut by 4 bases, the J end by 4 bases, with 15 bases between. The receptor was isolated from a man aged 18 to 30 with alopecia areata. Some clones in this sample may be carry-over from other donors' samples. Sequencing was performed on whole blood, taken in connection with sensitization to the hapten diphenylcyclopropenone (DPC). The V call is TRBV24-1, the J call TRBJ2-2, with D perhaps given as TRBD1 or TRBD2 (5 bases each). The chain's CDR3 is CATSDLGPRGTGELFF. The CDR3 DNA is TGTGCCACCAGTGACTTGGGACCTCGAGGCACCGGGGAGCTGTTTTTT.